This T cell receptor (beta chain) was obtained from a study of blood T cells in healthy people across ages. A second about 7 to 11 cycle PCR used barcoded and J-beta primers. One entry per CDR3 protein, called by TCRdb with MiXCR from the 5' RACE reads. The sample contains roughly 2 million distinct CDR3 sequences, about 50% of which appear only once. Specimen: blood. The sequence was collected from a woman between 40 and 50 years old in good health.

The DNA of the CDR3 is TGTGCCAGCAGCTTAGGTGGGACGGACCCCTACGAGCAGTACTTC. This codes for CASSLGGTDPYEQYF. The chain recombines TRBV7-2 with TRBJ2-7; tentatively, D is TRBD1 or TRBD2 (5 bases each). The CDR3 has 15 residues. CDR1 SGHTA and CDR2 FQGNSA come from the germline V gene. V lost 1 base to trimming and J lost 2 bases, with 12 bases between them.